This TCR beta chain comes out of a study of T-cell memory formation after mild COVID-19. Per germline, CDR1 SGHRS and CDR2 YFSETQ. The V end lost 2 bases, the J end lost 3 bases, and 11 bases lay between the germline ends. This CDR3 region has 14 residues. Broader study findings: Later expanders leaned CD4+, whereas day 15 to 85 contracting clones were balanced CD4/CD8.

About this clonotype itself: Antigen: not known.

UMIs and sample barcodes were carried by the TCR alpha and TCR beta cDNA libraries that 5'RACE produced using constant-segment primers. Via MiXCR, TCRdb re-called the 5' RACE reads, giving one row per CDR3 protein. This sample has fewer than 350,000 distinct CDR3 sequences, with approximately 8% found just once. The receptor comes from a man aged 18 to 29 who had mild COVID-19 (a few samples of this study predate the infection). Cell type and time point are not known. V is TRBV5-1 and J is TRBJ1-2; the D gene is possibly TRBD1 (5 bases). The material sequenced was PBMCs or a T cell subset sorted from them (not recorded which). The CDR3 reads CASSFGGGYYGYTF. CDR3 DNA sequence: TGCGCCAGCAGCTTTGGCGGGGGGTACTATGGCTACACCTTC.